The 20 T cell receptor beta chains reported below all come from one sample, sequenced in a study of cytomegalovirus exposure and HLA in healthy donors. PCR was performed using 60 Vbeta and 13 Jbeta primers. Data came from immunoSEQ multiplex PCR; TCRdb stores just in-frame clones and leaves some out. This repertoire shows 110,000 or so clones, under 85% found once; its top ten account for about 8.3%. Sequencing was carried out using PBMCs. Receptor source: a woman in her thirties or forties in good health and CMV-seropositive.

The gene calls are TRBV7-9 and TRBJ2-7; D is possibly TRBD2 (6 bases). The CDR3 is made up of 13 amino acids. Trimming left V 8 bases short and J 0 bases short, with 11 bases between. Germline V gene data show CDR1 as SEHNR and CDR2 as FQNEAQ (reference sequence). CDR3 in DNA: TGTGCCAGCCGGGACTTCTTCTCCTACGAGCAGTACTTC. Translating it yields CASRDFFSYEQYF. The full variable domain, completed using reference TRBV7-9 and TRBJ2-7, is DTGVSQNPRHKITKRGQNVTFRCDPISEHNRLYWYRQTLGQGPEFLTYFQNEAQLEKSRLLSDRFSAERPKGSFSTLEIQRTEQGDSAMYLCASRDFFSYEQYFGPGTRLTVT.

The V and J genes are TRBV19 and TRBJ1-5; perhaps TRBD1 as D (5 bases). The CDR3 is 13 residues long. V lost 7 bases to trimming and J lost 7 bases, with 14 bases between them. Germline V gene sequence: CDR1 LNHDA, CDR2 SQIVND (reference sequence). The CDR3 DNA reads TGTGCCAGTAAGCCTGGGGGGTGGCAGCCCCAGCATTTT. Protein: CASKPGGWQPQHF.

The V and J genes are TRBV19 and TRBJ2-1; maybe TRBD1 (5 bases). This CDR3 has 15 amino acids. Trimming removed 7 bases at V and 4 bases at J, with 17 bases between. Germline V CDR1 and CDR2: LNHDA, SQIVND (reference sequence). CDR3 DNA: TGTGCCAGTACCTCAAGCCAGGGTAGATACAATGAGCAGTTCTTC. Translation gives CASTSSQGRYNEQFF.

This clone was detected a few times. The chain has TRBV5-4 and TRBJ2-7, with 9 positions matching TRBD2. After removal of 4 bases from V and 2 bases from J, the junction contained 10 bases not matched to a gene. CDR3 length: 16 amino acids. CDR1 and CDR2 (germline): SGHNT, YYREEE (reference sequence). CDR3 residues: CASSPLGAGGTYEQYF. The CDR3 DNA sequence: TGTGCCAGCAGCCCCCTGGGGGCGGGAGGGACCTACGAGCAGTACTTC. Full variable domain (missing parts from reference TRBV5-4 and TRBJ2-7): ETGVTQSPTHLIKTRGQQVTLRCSSQSGHNTVSWYQQALGQGPQFIFQYYREEENGRGNFPPRFSGLQFPNYSSELNVNALELDDSALYLCASSPLGAGGTYEQYFGPGTRLTVT.

The rearrangement joins TRBV4-3 to TRBJ1-1; tentatively, D is TRBD1 (6 bases). Germline loops: CDR1 LGHNA, CDR2 YSLEER. CDR3 size: 17 residues. Trimming cost V 2 bases and J 7 bases, with 23 bases left between them. CDR3 sequence: CASSQSRGRGGIFEAFF. CDR3 bases: TGCGCCAGCAGCCAATCCCGGGGGAGGGGGGGTATTTTTGAAGCTTTCTTT.

The rearrangement uses TRBV5-4 and TRBJ2-6, with TRBD2 matching over 7 bases. Germline CDR1 SGHNT, CDR2 YYREEE (reference sequence). CDR3 size: 16 residues. J gave up 4 bases and V 2 bases, and 6 bases lay outside the gene matches. This chain's CDR3 is CASSFLGREGANVLTF. DNA of the CDR3: TGTGCCAGCAGCTTTCTGGGGCGGGAGGGGGCCAACGTCCTGACTTTC.

This clone was picked up a small number of times. This CDR3 reads CATSRDRVRRRPTNEKLFF. The CDR3 bases are TGTGCCACCAGCAGAGATCGGGTGAGGCGTAGACCAACTAATGAAAAACTGTTTTTT. This chain connects TRBV15 to TRBJ1-4; D unresolved. Per the germline V gene, CDR1 is LNHNV and CDR2 is YYDKDF (reference sequence). This CDR3 contains 19 residues. Trimming left V 0 bases short and J 0 bases short, with 17 bases between. The full variable domain, in which reference TRBV15 and TRBJ1-4 provide the parts outside the CDR3, is DAMVIQNPRYQVTQFGKPVTLSCSQTLNHNVMYWYQQKSSQAPKLLFHYYDKDFNNEADTPDNFQSRRPNTSFCFLDIRSPGLGDTAMYLCATSRDRVRRRPTNEKLFFGSGTQLSVL.

The chain links TRBV6-1 to TRBJ1-2; D remains unclear. The V gene's germline CDR1 is MNHNS and CDR2 SASEGT. This CDR3 comprises 17 residues. Trimming took 3 bases from V and 5 from J, leaving 22 bases between them. This CDR3 is CASSDQFIPGKVYGYTF. CDR3 nucleotide sequence: TGTGCCAGCAGTGACCAGTTCATTCCGGGGAAGGTGTATGGCTACACCTTC.

The V call is TRBV7-8, the J call TRBJ1-2; the D gene is possibly TRBD1 (6 bases). This CDR3 has 13 amino acids. The germline V gene encodes CDR1 SGHVS and CDR2 FQNEAQ. Trimming took off 5 bases at V and 4 bases at J, with 11 bases between the two ends. The CDR3, as DNA: TGTGCCAGCAGCCCAGGGGAGATCTATGGCTACACCTTC. The encoded protein is CASSPGEIYGYTF.

The chain links TRBV2 to TRBJ2-1; 9 nucleotides match TRBD2. CDR1 is SNHLY, CDR2 FYNNEI, per germline. This CDR3 is built from 15 residues. V shed 6 bases and J 4 bases; nucleotides not matched to a gene: 7. The CDR3 bases are TGTGCCAGCAGAGGAGGACTAGCGAGATACAATGAGCAGTTCTTC. It specifies CASRGGLARYNEQFF.

Only one count was recorded for this clone. The V and J genes are TRBV6-1 and TRBJ2-5, with no clear D. V dropped 2 bases and J dropped 2 bases, with 6 bases sitting between them. The CDR3 runs to 13 residues. Germline-derived CDR1 and CDR2 are MNHNS and SASEGT. CDR3 bases: TGTGCCAGCAGTGAACAGCGACAAGAGACCCAGTACTTC. Residues: CASSEQRQETQYF.

This clone was counted a single time. The chain links TRBV28 to TRBJ2-5; D is ambiguous. This CDR3 has 14 residues. V lost 5 bases, J lost 2 bases, and 12 bases lay in between. In germline, CDR1 is MDHEN, CDR2 SYDVKM. For the CDR3, the DNA is TGTGCCAGCAGTCTACTGACACTTCAAGAGACCCAGTACTTC. It codes for CASSLLTLQETQYF.

The chain uses TRBV5-4 and TRBJ1-1, with 8 bases lining up with TRBD1. With V trimmed by 4 bases and J by 1 base, 6 bases remained unmatched. This CDR3 comprises 15 residues. Germline CDR1 and CDR2: SGHNT and YYREEE (reference sequence). The CDR3 is CASSIRQGRNTEAFF. The CDR3 DNA sequence: TGTGCCAGCAGCATCCGACAGGGGAGGAACACTGAAGCTTTCTTT.

The chain carries TRBV27 and TRBJ2-1; maybe TRBD2 (6 bases). This CDR3 has 14 amino acids. Trimming stripped 2 bases from V and 6 bases from J, with 11 bases between. Looked up from germline, CDR1 is MNHEY and CDR2 is SMNVEV (reference sequence). This CDR3 reads CASSLVREVNEQFF. The DNA for the CDR3 is TGTGCCAGCAGTTTAGTGCGGGAAGTCAATGAGCAGTTCTTC.

J is TRBJ2-7 and V is TRBV27; 11 nucleotides line up with TRBD2. The CDR3 contains 17 residues. The ends lost 6 bases at V and 5 bases at J; junction bases unmatched: 15. The germline V gene has CDR1 MNHEY and CDR2 SMNVEV (reference sequence). The CDR3: CASSRQLAGVVYDEQYF. CDR3 sequence (DNA): TGTGCCAGCAGCCGGCAACTAGCGGGAGTTGTCTACGACGAGCAGTACTTC.

The J gene is TRBJ1-1, the V gene TRBV5-1; no clear D. The CDR3 is 14 residues long. Trimming cost V 3 bases and J 2 bases, with 11 bases left between them. Germline lookup yields CDR1 SGHRS and CDR2 YFSETQ. This CDR3 is CASSSQTSNTEAFF. CDR3 nucleotides: TGCGCCAGCAGCTCCCAGACAAGTAACACTGAAGCTTTCTTT. Full variable domain (outside the CDR3, taken from reference TRBV5-1 and TRBJ1-1): KAGVTQTPRYLIKTRGQQVTLSCSPISGHRSVSWYQQTPGQGLQFLFEYFSETQRNKGNFPGRFSGRQFSNSRSEMNVSTLELGDSALYLCASSSQTSNTEAFFGQGTRLTVV.

The rearrangement links TRBV7-2 to TRBJ1-6; D perhaps matches TRBD1 (5 bases). CDR1 is SGHTA, CDR2 FQGNSA, per germline. V dropped 3 bases and J dropped 11 bases, with 8 bases sitting between them. CDR3 length: 12 residues. The CDR3 protein is CASSFQGPPLHF. For the CDR3, the DNA is TGTGCCAGCAGCTTTCAGGGTCCACCCCTCCACTTT.

There are a few counts of this clone. The genes are TRBV4-2 and TRBJ1-5, with D unresolved. Germline-derived CDR1 and CDR2 are LGHNA and YNFKEQ. The CDR3 spans 15 residues. V gave up 1 base and J gave up 0 bases, with 7 bases separating them. The CDR3 bases are TGTGCCAGCAGCCAAGTTGAGTATAGCAATCAGCCCCAGCATTTT. This gives the protein CASSQVEYSNQPQHF.

The chain carries TRBV7-6 and TRBJ2-7; 12 bases map to TRBD1. The junction had 5 bases not matched to a gene; V was cut back by 3 bases and J by 5 bases. Germline CDR1 and CDR2: SGHVS and FNYEAQ. The length of the CDR3 is 15 residues. DNA for the CDR3: TGTGCCAGCAGCTTCTGGGACAGGGGGCAAAACGAGCAGTACTTC. Translating gives CASSFWDRGQNEQYF.

This clone was seen only once. The gene calls are TRBV19 and TRBJ2-7; 8 bases are shared with TRBD1. Germline assignment: CDR1 LNHDA and CDR2 SQIVND (reference sequence). Germline trimming cut 8 bases from V and 6 bases from J; bases unmatched to any gene: 9. The CDR3 sequence is 13 residues long. The CDR3 region is CASESGTGIEQYF. DNA for the CDR3: TGTGCCAGTGAATCCGGGACAGGAATCGAGCAGTACTTC.